A selection of T cell receptor beta chains follows, all from one sample in a study of blood T cell repertoires in COVID-19. Profiling relied on immunoSEQ multiplex PCR, and the TCRdb table lists in-frame clones only, not all of them. The data contain some 160,000 clones, more than 75% of them singletons. The material sequenced was peripheral blood. The receptor source for this set is a woman aged 45-65 years with acute or convalescent COVID-19. The CDR3 runs from the conserved cysteine through the conserved F or W. The D gene is left open where the match is weak. Some rows mark clone size as missing; the rest say once, few, many or name a class of expanded clone.

>once|NA|TRBV28|TRBJ1-5
CASRAGANQPQHF
TGTGCCAGCCGCGCTGGGGCCAATCAGCCCCAGCATTTT
>NA|NA|TRBV6-2/TRBV6-3|TRBJ2-1
CASSQPGLLQFF
TGTGCCAGCAGTCAACCGGGACTCCTGCAGTTCTTC
>NA|NA|TRBV18|TRBJ1-1
CASSRDTVNAEAFF
TGTGCCAGCTCACGAGATACAGTGAACGCTGAAGCTTTCTTT
>few|NA|TRBV5-1|TRBJ2-1
CASSFSWFGGAANEQFF
TGCGCCAGCAGCTTTAGTTGGTTTGGGGGGGCCGCAAATGAGCAGTTCTTC
>NA|NA|TRBV27|TRBJ2-2
CASSLNPTRLAGELFF
TGTGCCAGCAGTTTAAACCCAACCCGGTTGGCCGGGGAGCTGTTTTTT
>once|TRBD1|TRBV4-1|TRBJ1-2
CASSAGGPYGYTF
TGCGCCAGCAGCGCAGGGGGCCCCTATGGCTACACCTTC
>NA|TRBD1|TRBV4-2|TRBJ2-3
CASSQGHTGQADTQYF
TGTGCCAGCAGCCAAGGTCACACGGGACAGGCAGATACGCAGTATTTT
>NA|TRBD1|TRBV10-3|TRBJ1-2
CAISETGQGYGYTF
TGTGCCATCAGTGAGACGGGACAGGGGTATGGCTACACCTTC
>many|TRBD1|TRBV11-2|TRBJ2-7
CASSHRQGLNEQYF
TGTGCCAGCAGCCATCGACAGGGTCTGAACGAGCAGTACTTC
>NA|NA|TRBV3-1/TRBV3-2|TRBJ1-2
CASRPRASYGYTF
TGTGCCAGCAGGCCGCGGGCAAGTTATGGCTACACCTTC
>NA|TRBD1|TRBV28|TRBJ1-5
CASSEIQGDLGPQHF
TGTGCCAGCAGTGAAATACAGGGGGATCTGGGGCCCCAGCATTTT
>NA|NA|TRBV5-8|TRBJ1-1
CASSLGLGAGKDEAFF
TGTGCCAGCAGCTTGGGATTAGGGGCGGGGAAGGATGAAGCTTTCTTT
>NA|NA|TRBV7-3|TRBJ2-7
CASSIDGTYEQYF
TGTGCCAGCAGCATCGACGGGACCTACGAGCAGTACTTC
>NA|NA|TRBV12-3/TRBV12-4|TRBJ1-2
CASRRSGDYGYTF
TGTGCCAGCAGACGATCGGGAGACTATGGCTACACCTTC
>few|NA|TRBV28|TRBJ1-2
CASSLAGVNNYGYTF
TGTGCCAGCAGTTTAGCAGGGGTGAATAACTATGGCTACACCTTC
>NA|TRBD1|TRBV5-1|TRBJ1-1
CASSKTGGTEAFF
TGCGCCAGCAGCAAAACAGGGGGCACTGAAGCTTTCTTT
>NA|TRBD1|TRBV28|TRBJ1-5
CASRADRGRQPQHF
TGTGCCAGCAGGGCAGACAGGGGGCGGCAGCCCCAGCATTTT
>NA|TRBD2|TRBV19|TRBJ2-1
CASRRAGGVYNEQFF
TGTGCCAGTAGGCGAGCGGGGGGGGTCTACAATGAGCAGTTCTTC
>NA|NA|TRBV7-8|TRBJ2-1
CASSLSGNEQFF
TGTGCCAGCAGCTTAAGCGGCAATGAGCAGTTCTTC
>few|TRBD1|TRBV6-5|TRBJ2-3
CASTKTGDSGDTQYF
TGTGCCAGCACAAAGACAGGGGACTCCGGAGATACGCAGTATTTT
>NA|NA|TRBV3-1/TRBV3-2|TRBJ1-2
CASSQVRGRLSGYTF
TGTGCCAGCAGCCAAGTCAGGGGCCGTCTTAGTGGCTACACCTTC
>NA|NA|TRBV6-1|TRBJ1-1
CASSEPTVVTGSNTEAFF
TGTGCCAGCAGTGAACCAACTGTAGTGACAGGATCGAACACTGAAGCTTTCTTT
>once|TRBD1|TRBV11-2|TRBJ1-2
CASSGQGYYGYTF
TGTGCCAGCAGCGGACAGGGATACTATGGCTACACCTTC
>NA|TRBD1|TRBV12-3/TRBV12-4|TRBJ1-1
CASRPTGAEAFF
TGTGCCAGCAGGCCCACAGGGGCCGAGGCTTTCTTT
>once|TRBD1|TRBV5-6|TRBJ1-2
CASSLGDREKGYTF
TGTGCCAGCAGCCTCGGAGACAGGGAGAAGGGCTACACCTTC
>once|NA|TRBV25-1|TRBJ1-2
CASSSAGAVNGYTF
TGTGCCAGCAGTTCCGCGGGGGCAGTGAATGGCTACACCTTC
>NA|NA|TRBV11-3|TRBJ2-1
CASSSNGQKQFF
TGTGCCAGCAGCTCGAATGGGCAGAAGCAGTTCTTC
>NA|TRBD1|TRBV28|TRBJ1-1
CASSPTGQGVTLEAFF
TGTGCCAGCAGTCCCACGGGACAGGGGGTTACCCTTGAAGCTTTCTTT
>NA|NA|TRBV18|TRBJ1-6
CASSRTIQADNSPLHF
TGTGCCAGCTCACGCACGATTCAAGCCGATAATTCACCCCTCCACTTT
>NA|TRBD2|TRBV7-2|TRBJ2-5
CASSRNPAGEETQYF
TGTGCCAGCAGCCGGAACCCAGCGGGGGAAGAGACCCAGTACTTC
>NA|TRBD1|TRBV7-2|TRBJ1-4
CASSYRGLGEKLFF
TGTGCCAGCAGTTACAGGGGGCTGGGTGAAAAACTGTTTTTT
>NA|NA|TRBV24-1|TRBJ2-2
CATSDRPGLHNTGELFF
TGTGCCACCAGTGATAGGCCGGGACTCCATAACACCGGGGAGCTGTTTTTT
>NA|NA|TRBV28|TRBJ2-1
CASSLRLQSSYNEQFF
TGTGCCAGCAGTTTAAGACTCCAAAGCTCCTACAATGAGCAGTTCTTC
>once|NA|TRBV18|TRBJ1-5
CASSPGMIANLGQPQHF
TGTGCCAGCTCACCTGGTATGATCGCTAATCTAGGTCAGCCCCAGCATTTT
>NA|NA|TRBV5-4|TRBJ1-6
CASSLDRIPNSPLHF
TGTGCCAGCAGCTTGGATAGAATTCCCAATTCACCCCTCCACTTT
>NA|NA|TRBV11-2|TRBJ1-3
CASSLDRAGNTIYF
TGTGCCAGCAGCTTAGATAGAGCGGGAAACACCATATATTTT
>NA|TRBD1|TRBV5-1|TRBJ1-2
CASSPRTGPSGYTF
TGCGCCAGCAGCCCTCGGACAGGCCCCAGCGGCTACACCTTC
>NA|NA|TRBV7-2|TRBJ1-5
CASRTPPQPQHF
TGTGCCAGCAGGACACCCCCTCAGCCCCAGCATTTT
>NA|NA|TRBV4-3|TRBJ2-7
CASSTQTESSKQYF
TGCGCCAGCAGCACCCAGACAGAGTCAAGCAAGCAGTACTTC
>NA|NA|TRBV5-1|TRBJ1-1
CASSTQGNTEAFF
TGCGCCAGCAGCACCCAGGGTAACACTGAAGCTTTCTTT
>NA|NA|TRBV7-2|TRBJ1-2
CASSYPLHGYPLYGYTF
TGTGCCAGCAGCTACCCCCTCCACGGGTACCCACTCTATGGCTACACCTTC
>NA|TRBD1|TRBV7-2|TRBJ2-7
CASSYRTGGSYEQYF
TGTGCCAGCAGCTACCGAACAGGGGGCTCCTACGAGCAGTACTTC
>NA|NA|TRBV3-1/TRBV3-2|TRBJ2-5
CASSQVLKETQYF
TGTGCCAGCAGCCAAGTACTGAAGGAGACCCAGTACTTC
>NA|NA|TRBV4-3|TRBJ1-5
CASSQAERVDGGDQPQHF
TGCGCCAGCAGCCAAGCAGAGAGGGTGGACGGGGGAGATCAGCCCCAGCATTTT
>NA|NA|TRBV5-4|TRBJ2-3
CASSLIQGGIDTQYF
TGTGCCAGCAGCTTGATTCAGGGCGGTATTGATACGCAGTATTTT